This is a list of T cell receptor beta chains from one sample in a study of blood T cells in healthy people across ages. In TCRdb, the 5' RACE reads were re-called with MiXCR into one record per CDR3 protein. The sample includes just under 900,000 distinct CDR3 sequences, 25% to 30% seen only once; the top ten take 15% to 20%. The material sequenced was blood. Every receptor here comes from a woman of 80 years or more in good health. The CDR3 runs from the conserved cysteine through the conserved F or W. D genes are given only for firm matches. A clone size is listed for some rows: how often the clone was seen (once, few, many), or a class if it is expanded.

J,D,size,V,DNA,CDR3
TRBJ1-6,TRBD1,many,TRBV7-9,TGTGCCAGCAGCTTGAAGACAGGGGTGGATTCACCCCTCCACTTT,CASSLKTGVDSPLHF
TRBJ2-3,-,-,TRBV18,TGTGCCAGCTCACCACCGATGACTACGGGCGATACGCAGTATTTT,CASSPPMTTGDTQYF
TRBJ1-4,-,few,TRBV15,TGTGCCACCAGCAAGGGGTCAGGGCTCGAAAAACTGTTTTTT,CATSKGSGLEKLFF
TRBJ1-5,-,once,TRBV19,TGTGCCAGTAGTATAACCGGGGGCGGCAATCAGCCCCAGCATTTT,CASSITGGGNQPQHF
TRBJ1-1,TRBD1,-,TRBV20-1,TGCAGTGCTGGCCCGGACAGGGCAGAAGCTTTCTTT,CSAGPDRAEAFF
TRBJ2-7,-,-,TRBV20-1,TGCAGTGCTAGAGATAGCGTAACCTACGAGCAGTACTTC,CSARDSVTYEQYF
TRBJ2-3,TRBD2,-,TRBV5-6,TGTGCCAGCAGCCCGGGGACTAGCAGATCAGGTACGCAGTATTTT,CASSPGTSRSGTQYF
TRBJ2-1,TRBD2,-,TRBV3-1,TGTGCCAGCAGCCACAGACTAGCGGGGGAGAATGAGCAGTTCTTC,CASSHRLAGENEQFF
TRBJ1-2,TRBD1,many,TRBV10-3,TGTGCCATCCCAACATCCGGGACAGTTGGTGGCTACACCTTC,CAIPTSGTVGGYTF
TRBJ1-2,-,many,TRBV6-5,TGTGCCAGCAGTTACTCGATCGGGGCAGGGAACTATGGCTACACCTTC,CASSYSIGAGNYGYTF
TRBJ1-3,-,-,TRBV7-2,TGTGCCAGCAGCCCGGCCCAAAACACCATATATTTT,CASSPAQNTIYF
TRBJ1-1,-,many,TRBV7-2,TGTGCCAGCAGCTTAAATGATGAATTGGGAGCTTTCTTT,CASSLNDELGAFF
TRBJ2-7,TRBD2,-,TRBV5-1,TGCGCCAGCAGCTCGGGACTAGCGGGAGGAGCCCCCTACGAGCAGTACTTC,CASSSGLAGGAPYEQYF